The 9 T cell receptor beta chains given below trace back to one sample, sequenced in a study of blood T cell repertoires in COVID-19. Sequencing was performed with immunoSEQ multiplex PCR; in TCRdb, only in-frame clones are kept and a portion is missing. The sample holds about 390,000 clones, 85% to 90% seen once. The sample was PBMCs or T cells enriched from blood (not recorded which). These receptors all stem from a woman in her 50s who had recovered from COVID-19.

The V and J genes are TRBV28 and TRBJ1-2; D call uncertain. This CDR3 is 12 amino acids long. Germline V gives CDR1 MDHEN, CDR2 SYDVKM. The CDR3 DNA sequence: TGTGCTTGCGGCTGGGTTGAGTATGGCTACACCTTC. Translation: CACGWVEYGYTF.

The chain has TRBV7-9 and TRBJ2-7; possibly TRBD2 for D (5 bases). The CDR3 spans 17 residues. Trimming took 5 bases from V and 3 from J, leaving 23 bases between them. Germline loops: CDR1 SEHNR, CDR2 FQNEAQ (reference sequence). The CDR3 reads CASSTPPGELLNYEQYF. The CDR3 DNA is TGTGCCAGCAGCACACCACCCGGGGAACTCCTCAACTACGAGCAGTACTTC.

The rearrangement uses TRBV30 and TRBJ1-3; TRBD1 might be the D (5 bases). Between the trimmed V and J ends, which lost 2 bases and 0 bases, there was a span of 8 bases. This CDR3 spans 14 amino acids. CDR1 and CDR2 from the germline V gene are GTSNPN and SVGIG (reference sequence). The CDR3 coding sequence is TGTGCCTGGAGTTCAGGGCACTCTGGAAACACCATATATTTT. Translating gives CAWSSGHSGNTIYF.

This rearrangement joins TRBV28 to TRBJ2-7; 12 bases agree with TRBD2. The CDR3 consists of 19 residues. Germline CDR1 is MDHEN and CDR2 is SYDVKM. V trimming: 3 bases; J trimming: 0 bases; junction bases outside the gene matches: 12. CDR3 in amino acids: CASSFVFGLAGTSSYEQYF. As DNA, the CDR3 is TGTGCCAGCAGTTTTGTATTTGGACTAGCGGGGACCAGCTCCTACGAGCAGTACTTC.

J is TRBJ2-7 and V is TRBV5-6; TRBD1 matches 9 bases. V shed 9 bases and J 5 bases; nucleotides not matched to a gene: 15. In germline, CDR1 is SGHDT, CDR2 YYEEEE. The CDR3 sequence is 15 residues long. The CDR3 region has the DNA TGTGCCACCGAAAGAGCCGGACAGGGGCGCGACGAGCAGTACTTC. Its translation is CATERAGQGRDEQYF.

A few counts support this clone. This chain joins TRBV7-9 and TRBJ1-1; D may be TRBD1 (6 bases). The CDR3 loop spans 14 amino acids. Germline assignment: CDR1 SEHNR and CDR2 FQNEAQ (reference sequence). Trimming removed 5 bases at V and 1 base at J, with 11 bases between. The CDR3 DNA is TGTGCCAGCAGCACCTACAGGGAGAACACTGAAGCTTTCTTT. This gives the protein CASSTYRENTEAFF.

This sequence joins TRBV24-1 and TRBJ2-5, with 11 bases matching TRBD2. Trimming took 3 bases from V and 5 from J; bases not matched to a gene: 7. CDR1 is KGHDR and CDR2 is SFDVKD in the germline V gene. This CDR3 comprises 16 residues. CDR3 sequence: CATSDQTSGGVETQYF. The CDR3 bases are TGTGCCACCAGTGATCAAACTAGCGGGGGTGTCGAGACCCAGTACTTC.

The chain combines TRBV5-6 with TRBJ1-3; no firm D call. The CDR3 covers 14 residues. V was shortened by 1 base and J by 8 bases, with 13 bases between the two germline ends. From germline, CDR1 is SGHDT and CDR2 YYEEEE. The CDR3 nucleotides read TGTGCCAGCAGCTTGTACATCTTTGCGGACACCATATATTTT. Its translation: CASSLYIFADTIYF.

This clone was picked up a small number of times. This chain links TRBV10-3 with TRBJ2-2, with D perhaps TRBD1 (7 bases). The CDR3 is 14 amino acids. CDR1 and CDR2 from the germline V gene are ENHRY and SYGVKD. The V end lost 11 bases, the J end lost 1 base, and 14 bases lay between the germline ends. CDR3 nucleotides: TGTGCCGCTCAGGGGGGTTTGAACACCGGGGAGCTGTTTTTT. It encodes CAAQGGLNTGELFF.